This passage covers 18 T cell receptor beta chains from one sample sequenced in a study of neurological immune-mediated disorders. TCRdb recomputed calls from the 5' RACE reads with MiXCR, one row per CDR3 protein. This table holds roughly 50,000 distinct CDR3 sequences, 9% to 12% found once. The sequencing sample was made of PBMCs. These receptors originate from a man between 65 and 85 years old with HTLV-1-associated myelopathy (HAM/TSP).

The V gene is TRBV4-2, the J gene TRBJ2-1, with D possibly called TRBD1 or TRBD2 (5 bases each). Trimming pared 2 bases from V and 10 bases from J, leaving 15 bases between. CDR3 length: 14 residues. Germline CDR1 is LGHNA and CDR2 is YNFKEQ. The CDR3 sequence is CASSQRQGEGEQFF. In nucleotides, the CDR3 is TGTGCCAGCAGCCAACGGCAGGGCGAGGGAGAGCAGTTCTTC.

This clonotype has ten or more counts. CDR3 sequence: CASSLGRREGRKETQYF. The CDR3 nucleotides are TGTGCCAGCAGCTTAGGAAGGCGGGAGGGCCGGAAAGAGACCCAGTACTTC. This rearrangement joins TRBV7-9 to TRBJ2-5, with TRBD2 identical over 9 bases. The CDR3 sequence is 17 residues long. The V gene's germline CDR1 is SEHNR and CDR2 FQNEAQ (reference sequence). After removal of 1 base from V and 3 bases from J, the junction contained 9 bases not matched to a gene. Variable domain in full (rest from reference TRBV7-9 and TRBJ2-5): DTGVSQNPRHKITKRGQNVTFRCDPISEHNRLYWYRQTLGQGPEFLTYFQNEAQLEKSRLLSDRFSAERPKGSFSTLEIQRTEQGDSAMYLCASSLGRREGRKETQYFGPGTRLLVL.

This clonotype was found many times. V is TRBV18 and J is TRBJ2-1; D ambiguous. Trimming stripped 1 base from V and 9 bases from J, with 4 bases between. Germline V gene sequence: CDR1 KGHSH, CDR2 LQKENI. The CDR3 consists of 11 residues. The CDR3 sequence: CASSPQTEQFF. The CDR3 coding sequence is TGTGCCAGCTCACCACAAACTGAGCAGTTCTTC.

Concerning this clonotype itself: At one end, the junction sequence differs from germline, possibly due to a read error. The rearrangement joins TRBV28 to TRBJ2-6; TRBD1 matches 7 bases. CDR1 is MDHEN, CDR2 SYDVKM, per germline. The CDR3 covers 16 residues. The CDR3, as DNA: TGTGCCAGCAGTTTAATAAAGGGGGCTAGGGCCAACGTCATGACTTTC. This sequence encodes CASSLIKGARANVMTF.

In this sample, this clonotype turned up many times. This chain joins TRBV7-9 and TRBJ2-2; D remains ambiguous. Germline-derived CDR1 and CDR2 are SEHNR and FQNEAQ (reference sequence). V lost 4 bases, J lost 2 bases, and 5 bases lay in between. This CDR3 is built from 13 residues. CDR3 amino acids: CASSSRNTGELFF. The DNA of the CDR3 is TGTGCCAGCAGCTCTCGCAACACCGGGGAGCTGTTTTTT.

The table lists this clonotype with many counts. The chain links TRBV12-3 or TRBV12-4 to TRBJ2-1; D ambiguous. This CDR3 spans 14 amino acids. Trimming left V 6 bases short and J 2 bases short, with 11 bases between. CDR3: CASRPDLTYNEQFF. CDR3 DNA sequence: TGTGCCAGCAGACCGGACCTCACCTACAATGAGCAGTTCTTC.

Ten or more counts support this clonotype. This chain joins TRBV7-9 and TRBJ2-7, with 7 bases aligning to TRBD2. From germline, CDR1 is SEHNR and CDR2 FQNEAQ (reference sequence). The trim removed 5 bases at V and 1 base at J, leaving 5 bases unmatched. This CDR3 contains 14 residues. The CDR3 region has the DNA TGTGCCAGCAGCCGAGGCGGGAGTTCCTACGAGCAGTACTTC. It codes for CASSRGGSSYEQYF.

This clonotype was detected many times. This chain connects TRBV5-1 to TRBJ2-7; 9 nucleotides line up with TRBD1. The V segment lost 0 bases and the J segment 3 bases; nucleotides outside the gene matches: 1. This CDR3 contains 14 residues. CDR1 SGHRS and CDR2 YFSETQ come from the germline V gene. In DNA, the CDR3 is TGCGCCAGCAGCTTGGCGACAGGGGGCTACGAGCAGTACTTC. As protein: CASSLATGGYEQYF.

This clonotype has a count of ten or more. This chain connects TRBV29-1 to TRBJ2-1; 11 positions match TRBD1. Germline trimming cut 3 bases from V and 7 bases from J; bases unmatched to any gene: 5. The CDR3 consists of 14 residues. CDR1 is SQVTM, CDR2 ANQGSEA, per germline. Here the CDR3 reads CSVEVGTGGNEQFF. The CDR3 DNA follows: TGCAGCGTTGAGGTCGGGACAGGGGGGAATGAGCAGTTCTTC.

This chain connects TRBV18 to TRBJ2-1; 14 bases fit TRBD2. V lost 3 bases and J lost 0; bases outside the gene matches: 16. CDR1 and CDR2 from the germline V gene are KGHSH and LQKENI. This CDR3 spans 22 amino acids. CDR3 residues: CASSPRGLAGGFPISSYNEQFF. The CDR3 nucleotides are TGTGCCAGCTCACCTAGAGGACTAGCGGGAGGCTTTCCTATTAGCTCCTACAATGAGCAGTTCTTC.

The table lists this clonotype with many counts. This chain connects TRBV6-5 to TRBJ2-2; 8 nucleotides align to TRBD1. CDR1 is MNHEY and CDR2 is SVGAGI in the germline V gene. There are 13 residues in the CDR3. V was pared by 10 bases and J by 6 bases, with 7 bases of the junction left unmatched. The CDR3 region is CATKPGGPGELFF. For the CDR3, the DNA is TGTGCCACCAAACCAGGGGGCCCCGGGGAGCTGTTTTTT.

The sample holds many counts of this clonotype. V usage is TRBV9 and J usage is TRBJ2-3, with a tentative D call TRBD1 (6 bases). CDR3 length: 14 amino acids. The V and J ends lost 3 bases and 5 bases respectively, with 13 bases between them. Germline CDR1 and CDR2: SGDLS and YYNGEE. The CDR3 here is CASSEDSMGDTQYF. In DNA, the CDR3 is TGTGCCAGCAGCGAGGACAGTATGGGAGATACGCAGTATTTT.

This clonotype showed up many times. J is TRBJ2-5 and V is TRBV5-1; D not certain. The CDR3 sequence is 14 residues long. Germline CDR1 is SGHRS and CDR2 is YFSETQ. Trimming took 2 bases from V and 1 from J, leaving 9 bases between them. In DNA, the CDR3 is TGCGCCAGCAGCTTTCAAGGAACCCAAGAGACCCAGTACTTC. Residues: CASSFQGTQETQYF. The full variable domain, rest sourced from reference TRBV5-1 and TRBJ2-5, is KAGVTQTPRYLIKTRGQQVTLSCSPISGHRSVSWYQQTPGQGLQFLFEYFSETQRNKGNFPGRFSGRQFSNSRSEMNVSTLELGDSALYLCASSFQGTQETQYFGPGTRLLVL.

In this sample, this clonotype turned up many times. The genes are TRBV9 and TRBJ1-1, with unresolved D. V gave up 4 bases and J gave up 13 bases, with 14 bases separating them. CDR3 size: 11 residues. Germline loops: CDR1 SGDLS, CDR2 YYNGEE. In DNA, the CDR3 is TGTGCCAGCAGCCTTTCCTTACAGCTTTTCTTT. The encoded protein is CASSLSLQLFF.

This sequence joins TRBV2 and TRBJ1-5; 7 nucleotides match TRBD1. This CDR3 spans 13 amino acids. Trimming removed 5 bases from V and 8 bases from J; junction bases left unmatched: 6. Germline V gene data show CDR1 as SNHLY and CDR2 as FYNNEI. For the CDR3, the DNA is TGTGCCAGCAGTTCAGGGGGTAATAAGCCCCAGCATTTT. This translates into CASSSGGNKPQHF.

This clonotype came up many times. This chain connects TRBV20-1 to TRBJ2-4; D may match TRBD1 or TRBD2 (5 bases each). The length of the CDR3 is 14 residues. Trimming shortened V by 7 bases and J by 7 bases, and 20 bases separated the two germline ends. Per the germline V gene, CDR1 is DFQATT and CDR2 is SNEGSKA (reference sequence). CDR3 residues: CSGHRDPTSNIQYF. The CDR3 bases are TGCAGTGGTCACCGGGACCCAACCAGCAACATTCAGTACTTC.

This clonotype was counted many times. V gene TRBV7-2 combines with J gene TRBJ2-2, with a tentative D call TRBD2 (6 bases). V lost 1 base and J 4 bases, leaving 10 bases between the germline ends. Germline V gene data show CDR1 as SGHTA and CDR2 as FQGNSA. The CDR3 runs to 15 residues. The CDR3 nucleotides read TGTGCCAGCAGCTTAGAGAGACTAGGCACCGGGGAGCTGTTTTTT. Its translation is CASSLERLGTGELFF. The full variable domain, its missing parts supplied by reference TRBV7-2 and TRBJ2-2, is GAGVSQSPSNKVTEKGKDVELRCDPISGHTALYWYRQSLGQGLEFLIYFQGNSAPDKSGLPSDRFSAERTGGSVSTLTIQRTQQEDSAVYLCASSLERLGTGELFFGEGSRLTVL.

In this sample, this clonotype turned up a few times. The CDR3 sequence: CSARDAGRSVAYNEQFF. The CDR3, as DNA: TGCAGTGCTAGAGATGCGGGTAGGAGCGTCGCCTACAATGAGCAGTTCTTC. The chain combines TRBV20-1 with TRBJ2-1, with D perhaps matching TRBD2 (5 bases). Germline V gene sequence: CDR1 DFQATT, CDR2 SNEGSKA (reference sequence). Trimming stripped 0 bases from V and 2 bases from J, with 17 bases between. This CDR3 comprises 17 residues.